The next 24 T cell receptor beta chains were all read from a single sample in a study of shared clonotypes between healthy human individuals (dated by TCRdb to 2018 to 2021). The method was the immunoSEQ multiplex PCR assay. This immuneACCESS table, as held by TCRdb, lists in-frame sequences with V and J called but not all clones. Of the missing ones, under half trace to an unresolved V gene in checked studies; the others have no known cause. The sample yields roughly 1,100,000 clones; approximately 76% were counted once. The biggest ten clones account for 1.2% to 1.5% of the sample. The sequenced material came from memory CD4+ T cells sorted from blood. The sample's cell subset or site label is to be understood as: CD45RA-negative fraction. These receptors were taken from a man younger than 35 in good health.

The CDR3 protein is CASSLSGDRAWTPLHF. The CDR3 bases are TGTGCCAGCAGTTTATCTGGGGACAGGGCTTGGACACCCCTCCACTTT. V usage is TRBV27 and J usage is TRBJ1-6; the match to TRBD1 covers 9 bases. Germline V lookup: CDR1 MNHEY, CDR2 SMNVEV (reference sequence). The CDR3 totals 16 residues. V lost 0 bases, J lost 11 bases, and 8 bases stayed unmatched.

The V gene is TRBV5-1, the J gene TRBJ2-1, with D unclear. This CDR3 has 13 amino acids. Trimming took off 0 bases at V and 5 bases at J, with 6 bases between the two ends. Germline V gives CDR1 SGHRS, CDR2 YFSETQ. The CDR3 is CASSLDINNEQFF. CDR3 coding DNA: TGCGCCAGCAGCTTGGATATAAACAATGAGCAGTTCTTC.

The chain links TRBV10-1 to TRBJ1-1, with D unclear. The CDR3 extends over 15 amino acids. The V end was cut by 2 bases, the J end by 5 bases, with 15 bases between. Germline CDR1 and CDR2: WNHNN and SYGVQD (reference sequence). As DNA, the CDR3 is TGCGCCAGCAGTGAGGACGGGCCGGGGAAGACTGAAGCTTTCTTT. It translates to CASSEDGPGKTEAFF.

J is TRBJ2-3 and V is TRBV5-4; 7 bases fit TRBD1. Germline V gene data show CDR1 as SGHNT and CDR2 as YYREEE (reference sequence). Unmatched junction bases numbered 4, after V lost 1 base and J lost 2 bases. The CDR3 contains 15 residues. CDR3 sequence: CASSLSGQYTDTQYF. CDR3 DNA sequence: TGTGCCAGCAGCTTGTCGGGACAGTACACAGATACGCAGTATTTT. Using reference TRBV5-4 and TRBJ2-3 for the parts outside the CDR3, the full variable domain is ETGVTQSPTHLIKTRGQQVTLRCSSQSGHNTVSWYQQALGQGPQFIFQYYREEENGRGNFPPRFSGLQFPNYSSELNVNALELDDSALYLCASSLSGQYTDTQYFGPGTRLTVL.

This clone was recorded once. The CDR3 nucleotides read TGTGCCAGCAGCCCTAGGGGGGAAGCTTTCTTT. Protein product: CASSPRGEAFF. The chain combines TRBV5-4 with TRBJ1-1; weak D call: TRBD1 (6 bases). Per the germline V gene, CDR1 is SGHNT and CDR2 is YYREEE (reference sequence). The CDR3 extends over 11 amino acids. The V end was cut by 4 bases, the J end by 8 bases, with 9 bases between.

This clone has only one observation. CDR3 nucleotide sequence: TGTGCCAGCTCACCATCCCTCTACAATGAGCAGTTCTTC. Amino acid sequence: CASSPSLYNEQFF. V usage is TRBV18 and J usage is TRBJ2-1; D remains ambiguous. The V end was cut by 2 bases, the J end by 3 bases, with 5 bases between. Germline V gene data show CDR1 as KGHSH and CDR2 as LQKENI. The CDR3 runs 13 residues. Full variable domain (remainder filled in from reference TRBV18 and TRBJ2-1): NAGVMQNPRHLVRRRGQEARLRCSPMKGHSHVYWYRQLPEEGLKFMVYLQKENIIDESGMPKERFSAEFPKEGPSILRIQQVVRGDSAAYFCASSPSLYNEQFFGPGTRLTVL.

This clone turned up a few times. The chain recombines TRBV5-1 with TRBJ1-5; unclear D gene. The germline V gene has CDR1 SGHRS and CDR2 YFSETQ. The CDR3 spans 16 residues. V was pared by 5 bases and J by 1 base, with 16 bases between. The CDR3 loop reads CASSPGHAASNQPQHF. The CDR3 DNA reads TGCGCCAGCAGTCCCGGGCATGCAGCGAGCAATCAGCCCCAGCATTTT. Using reference TRBV5-1 and TRBJ1-5 for the parts outside the CDR3, the full variable domain is KAGVTQTPRYLIKTRGQQVTLSCSPISGHRSVSWYQQTPGQGLQFLFEYFSETQRNKGNFPGRFSGRQFSNSRSEMNVSTLELGDSALYLCASSPGHAASNQPQHFGDGTRLSIL.

The chain has TRBV28 and TRBJ2-1; maybe TRBD1 (6 bases). The V gene's germline CDR1 is MDHEN and CDR2 SYDVKM. The CDR3 loop spans 18 amino acids. Between the trimmed V and J ends, which lost 2 bases and 4 bases, there was a span of 21 bases. CDR3 loop: CASSLGTFGPPTYNEQFF. The CDR3, as DNA: TGTGCCAGCAGTTTAGGGACATTTGGCCCCCCTACATACAATGAGCAGTTCTTC.

The chain has TRBV5-1 and TRBJ2-3; D is unresolved. The CDR3 length is 16 residues. V dropped 0 bases and J dropped 1 base, with 12 bases sitting between them. Germline V gene lookup returns CDR1 SGHRS and CDR2 YFSETQ. This CDR3 is CASSLAEQPRTDTQYF. In DNA, the CDR3 is TGCGCCAGCAGCTTGGCGGAGCAGCCACGCACAGATACGCAGTATTTT.

This chain uses TRBV7-2 with TRBJ2-2; the D gene is possibly TRBD1 (6 bases). Trimming shortened V by 6 bases and J by 8 bases, and 10 bases separated the two germline ends. This CDR3 is 12 amino acids long. Per germline, CDR1 SGHTA and CDR2 FQGNSA. CDR3 amino acids: CASRLQGGELFF. As DNA, the CDR3 is TGTGCCAGCAGGCTACAGGGAGGGGAGCTGTTTTTT.

The V gene is TRBV6-5, the J gene TRBJ2-2, with D perhaps matching TRBD1 (6 bases). Trimming cost V 2 bases and J 5 bases, with 15 bases left between them. This CDR3 comprises 16 residues. CDR1 and CDR2 (germline): MNHEY, SVGAGI. CDR3 region: CASSYGGRGVTGELFF. CDR3 bases: TGTGCCAGCAGTTACGGGGGCAGGGGAGTTACCGGGGAGCTGTTTTTT.

For this clone: The same CDR3 also results from other DNA sequences found in this sample. This chain links TRBV30 with TRBJ2-3; weak D call: TRBD1 (5 bases). Germline assignment: CDR1 GTSNPN and CDR2 SVGIG (reference sequence). V was clipped by 0 bases and J by 3 bases, with 7 bases between them. This CDR3 contains 13 residues. This CDR3 is CAWSVKGTDTQYF. CDR3 DNA sequence: TGTGCCTGGAGTGTAAAGGGGACAGATACGCAGTATTTT.

The rearrangement links TRBV30 to TRBJ2-7, with D unclear. The CDR3 has 11 residues. V was shortened by 1 base and J by 2 bases, with 3 bases between the two germline ends. Per germline, CDR1 GTSNPN and CDR2 SVGIG (reference sequence). The CDR3 nucleotides read TGTGCCTGGAGTGACGCCTACGAGCAGTACTTC. Translating it yields CAWSDAYEQYF.

This chain connects TRBV29-1 to TRBJ1-1, with unresolved D. Germline loops: CDR1 SQVTM, CDR2 ANQGSEA. CDR3 length: 15 residues. The V end was cut by 0 bases, the J end by 1 base, with 12 bases between. CDR3 loop: CSVEEGAGRNTEAFF. Here the CDR3 DNA reads TGCAGCGTTGAAGAGGGTGCGGGGAGGAACACTGAAGCTTTCTTT.

Here the CDR3 reads CASGTLTGQTSLAQYF. The CDR3 nucleotides are TGCGCCAGCGGAACACTGACGGGACAGACCAGTTTAGCGCAGTACTTC. The chain has TRBV4-3 and TRBJ2-7; TRBD1 matches 7 bases. The CDR3 spans 16 residues. Germline CDR1 and CDR2: LGHNA and YSLEER. J gave up 9 bases and V 8 bases, and 22 bases lay outside the gene matches.

The chain uses TRBV27 and TRBJ2-7, with D perhaps assigned TRBD1 or TRBD2 (6 bases each). CDR3 size: 14 residues. V gave up 5 bases and J gave up 2 bases, with 13 bases separating them. The germline CDR1 and CDR2 sequences are MNHEY and SMNVEV (reference sequence). The DNA of the CDR3 is TGTGCCAGCAGTCGAGAGGGGGGTCCCTACGAGCAGTACTTC. It specifies CASSREGGPYEQYF.

The J gene is TRBJ2-6, the V gene TRBV4-3; D perhaps matches TRBD2 (7 bases). Per germline, CDR1 LGHNA and CDR2 YSLEER. V lost 3 bases and J lost 2, with 17 bases in between. The CDR3 totals 18 residues. DNA for the CDR3: TGCGCCAGCAGCCAGGAGGGGGGGAGGCGAGCTGGGGCCAACGTCCTGACTTTC. It is translated as CASSQEGGRRAGANVLTF.

The rearrangement links TRBV5-1 to TRBJ2-1; D is possibly TRBD1 or TRBD2 (5 bases each). The CDR3 loop spans 14 amino acids. The germline CDR1 and CDR2 sequences are SGHRS and YFSETQ. Trimming removed 3 bases at V and 8 bases at J, with 15 bases between. The CDR3 coding sequence is TGCGCCAGCAGCTACCGGGATAGGGACGATGAGCAGTTCTTC. This sequence encodes CASSYRDRDDEQFF.

This clone has just one count. The V and J genes are TRBV14 and TRBJ2-7, with D perhaps TRBD2 (6 bases). Between the trimmed V and J ends, which lost 1 base and 3 bases, there was a span of 13 bases. Germline CDR1 is SGHDN and CDR2 is FVKESK. CDR3 length: 15 amino acids. DNA of the CDR3: TGTGCCAGCAGCCAAGCGGGACTCAGGAACTACGAGCAGTACTTC. Protein: CASSQAGLRNYEQYF. Combining the CDR3 with reference TRBV14 and TRBJ2-7 gives the whole variable domain EAGVTQFPSHSVIEKGQTVTLRCDPISGHDNLYWYRRVMGKEIKFLLHFVKESKQDESGMPNNRFLAERTGGTYSTLKVQPAELEDSGVYFCASSQAGLRNYEQYFGPGTRLTVT.

The rearrangement joins TRBV29-1 to TRBJ2-5; the D gene is possibly TRBD1 (7 bases). The DNA end is a closer match to TRBJ2-7, so the J assignment may be wrong. Germline V gene sequence: CDR1 SQVTM, CDR2 ANQGSEA. The CDR3 is 15 residues long. The CDR3 DNA sequence: TGCAGCGTTGCGGCAGGCGCAGGGGGGCGTTACGAGCAGTACTTC. Amino acids: CSVAAGAGGRYEQYF.

Turning to this clone: Other DNA sequences in the sample encode the same CDR3. CDR3 DNA: TGTGCCAGCTCACCTAGGGGGACGGATGGCTACACCTTC. It specifies CASSPRGTDGYTF. The V and J genes are TRBV18 and TRBJ1-2; TRBD1 is a possible D gene (6 bases). The CDR3 has 13 amino acids. Germline V gene lookup returns CDR1 KGHSH and CDR2 LQKENI. V gave up 3 bases and J gave up 6 bases, with 11 bases separating them.

This chain uses TRBV28 with TRBJ2-4; D might be TRBD2 (6 bases). The V end lost 2 bases, the J end lost 0 bases, and 8 bases lay between the germline ends. The CDR3 contains 15 residues. Germline CDR1 and CDR2: MDHEN and SYDVKM. DNA for the CDR3: TGTGCCAGCAGTTTACAGGGACTAGCCAAAAACATTCAGTACTTC. This translates into CASSLQGLAKNIQYF.

V and J are TRBV29-1 and TRBJ1-5; D remains ambiguous. The CDR3 spans 13 residues. Deletions cut 4 bases from V and 4 bases from J, with 11 bases between. In germline, CDR1 is SQVTM, CDR2 ANQGSEA. CDR3 DNA: TGCAGCGTTGGCGCCAGCCTGAATCAGCCCCAGCATTTT. Amino acid sequence: CSVGASLNQPQHF.

The rearrangement joins TRBV14 to TRBJ2-2, with D possibly matching TRBD2 (6 bases). Looked up from germline, CDR1 is SGHDN and CDR2 is FVKESK. The V end was cut by 1 base, the J end by 7 bases, with 13 bases between. The CDR3 length is 15 residues. The CDR3 reads CASSQGGTWGGELFF. In DNA form, the CDR3 reads TGTGCCAGCAGCCAAGGAGGGACTTGGGGCGGGGAGCTGTTTTTT.